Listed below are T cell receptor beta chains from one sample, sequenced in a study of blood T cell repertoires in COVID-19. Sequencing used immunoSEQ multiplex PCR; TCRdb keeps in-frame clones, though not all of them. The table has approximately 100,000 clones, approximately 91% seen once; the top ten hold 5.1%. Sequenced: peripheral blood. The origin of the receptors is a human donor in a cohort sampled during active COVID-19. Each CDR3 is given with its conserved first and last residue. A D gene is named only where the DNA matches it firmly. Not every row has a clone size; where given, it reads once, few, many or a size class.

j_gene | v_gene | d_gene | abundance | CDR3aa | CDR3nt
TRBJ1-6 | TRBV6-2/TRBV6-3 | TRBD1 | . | CASSTGTEISPLHF | TGTGCCAGCAGTACGGGGACAGAGATCTCACCCCTCCACTTT
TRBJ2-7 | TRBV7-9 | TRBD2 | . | CASRPGLAEIYEQYF | TGTGCCAGCAGACCGGGACTAGCGGAGATCTACGAGCAGTACTTC
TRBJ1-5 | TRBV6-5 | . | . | CASRVESYSNQPQHF | TGTGCCAGCAGGGTCGAGAGCTATAGCAATCAGCCCCAGCATTTT
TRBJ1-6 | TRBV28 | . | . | CASRLTNDYNSPLHF | TGTGCCAGCAGACTAACAAACGATTATAATTCACCCCTCCACTTT
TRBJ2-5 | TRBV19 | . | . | CASSIVGRGRETQYF | TGTGCCAGTAGTATAGTAGGCAGGGGGAGGGAGACCCAGTACTTC
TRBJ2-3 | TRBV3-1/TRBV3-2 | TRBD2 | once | CASSQEKGLAGLTDTQYF | TGTGCCAGCAGCCAAGAGAAAGGACTAGCGGGCCTCACAGATACGCAGTATTTT
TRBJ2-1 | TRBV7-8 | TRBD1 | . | CASSPMTGPYNEQFF | TGTGCCAGCAGCCCAATGACAGGGCCCTACAATGAGCAGTTCTTC
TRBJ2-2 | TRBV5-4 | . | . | CATCPRDRGLYGELFF | TGTGCCACCTGCCCACGAGACAGAGGATTGTACGGGGAGCTGTTTTTT
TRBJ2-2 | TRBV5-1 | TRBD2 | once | CASRGLAGDTGELFF | TGCGCCAGCAGGGGACTAGCGGGAGATACCGGGGAGCTGTTTTTT
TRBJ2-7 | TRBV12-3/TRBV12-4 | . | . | CASSPPRGYEQYF | TGTGCCAGCAGTCCTCCGAGGGGGTACGAGCAGTACTTC
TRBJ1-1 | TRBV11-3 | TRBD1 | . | CASSSPPQGASTEAFF | TGTGCCAGCAGCTCGCCACCTCAGGGGGCGAGCACTGAAGCTTTCTTT
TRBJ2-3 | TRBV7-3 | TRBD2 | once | CASSLTGGAGFSDTQYF | TGTGCCAGCAGCTTAACCGGGGGAGCGGGATTTTCAGATACGCAGTATTTT
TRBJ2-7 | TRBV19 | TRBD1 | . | CASSKGTGTYEQYF | TGTGCCAGTAGTAAAGGGACAGGCACCTACGAGCAGTACTTC
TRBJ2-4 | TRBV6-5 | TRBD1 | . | CASRPHRGRDIQYF | TGTGCCAGCAGACCCCACAGGGGGCGTGACATTCAGTACTTC
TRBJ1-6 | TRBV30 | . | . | CAWSPTPGSLHF | TGTGCCTGGAGTCCCACCCCAGGGTCCCTCCACTTT
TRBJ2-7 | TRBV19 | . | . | CASSIGSSGGEQYF | TGTGCCAGTAGTATTGGTAGCAGCGGTGGCGAGCAGTACTTC
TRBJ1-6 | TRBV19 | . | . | CATETGQYNSPLHF | TGTGCCACTGAGACCGGACAGTATAATTCACCCCTCCACTTT
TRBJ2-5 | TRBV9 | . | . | CASSVGSTGRKETQYF | TGTGCCAGCAGCGTAGGGAGTACAGGACGTAAAGAGACCCAGTACTTC
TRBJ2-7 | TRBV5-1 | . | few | CASTSPQVTEQYF | TGCGCCAGCACTTCCCCCCAGGTGACCGAGCAGTACTTC
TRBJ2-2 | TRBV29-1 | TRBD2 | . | CSVDLSSALAGGLTGELFF | TGCAGCGTTGATTTATCATCAGCACTAGCGGGAGGTCTCACCGGGGAGCTGTTTTTT
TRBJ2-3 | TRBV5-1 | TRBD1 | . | CASSQWSPGQSTDTQYF | TGCGCCAGCAGCCAATGGAGTCCGGGACAGAGTACAGATACGCAGTATTTT
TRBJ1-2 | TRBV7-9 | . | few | CASSSFRDTF | TGTGCCAGCAGCTCCTTTCGAGACACCTTC
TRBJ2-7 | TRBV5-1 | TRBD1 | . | CASSLAPTGAGYEQYF | TGCGCCAGCAGCTTGGCACCGACAGGGGCTGGGTACGAGCAGTACTTC
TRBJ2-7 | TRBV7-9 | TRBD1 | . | CASSKGQGSYEQYF | TGTGCCAGCAGCAAAGGACAGGGATCCTACGAGCAGTACTTC
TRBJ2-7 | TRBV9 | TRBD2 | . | CASSVAPGGLAGVAYEQYF | TGTGCCAGCAGCGTAGCACCCGGGGGACTAGCGGGAGTCGCCTACGAGCAGTACTTC
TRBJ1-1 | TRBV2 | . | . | CASSGQGSTEAFF | TGTGCCAGCAGTGGTCAGGGGAGCACTGAAGCTTTCTTT
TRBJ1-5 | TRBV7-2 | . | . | CASSLYGQQPQHF | TGTGCCAGCAGCTTATATGGCCAACAGCCCCAGCATTTT
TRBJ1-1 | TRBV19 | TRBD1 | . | CASSTEQGGLTEAFF | TGTGCCAGTAGTACCGAACAGGGGGGACTTACTGAAGCTTTCTTT
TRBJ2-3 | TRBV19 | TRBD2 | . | CASRMGLAGADTQYF | TGTGCCAGTAGAATGGGACTAGCGGGAGCAGATACGCAGTATTTT
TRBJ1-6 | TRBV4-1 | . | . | CASSPRTAQGSPLHF | TGCGCCAGCAGCCCCAGGACCGCCCAGGGTTCACCCCTCCACTTT
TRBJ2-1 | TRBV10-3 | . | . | CAISGYYNEQFF | TGTGCCATCAGTGGTTACTACAATGAGCAGTTCTTC
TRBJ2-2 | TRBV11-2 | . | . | CASGPFARELFF | TGTGCCAGCGGGCCCTTCGCGCGGGAGCTGTTTTTT
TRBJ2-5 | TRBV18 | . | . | CASSTSGTQYF | TGTGCCAGCTCCACTTCCGGGACCCAGTACTTC
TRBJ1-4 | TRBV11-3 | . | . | CASSLGPGDGEKLFF | TGTGCCAGCAGCTTGGGACCGGGAGATGGTGAAAAACTGTTTTTT
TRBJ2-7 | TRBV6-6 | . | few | CASSYEEGSYEQYF | TGTGCCAGCAGTTACGAGGAGGGATCCTACGAGCAGTACTTC
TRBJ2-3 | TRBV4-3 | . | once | CASSQDLAGGTDTQYF | TGCGCCAGCAGCCAAGATTTGGCAGGGGGCACAGATACGCAGTATTTT
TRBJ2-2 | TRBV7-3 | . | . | CASSLNRQQVTEELFF | TGTGCCAGCAGCCTAAACAGGCAACAGGTCACCGAGGAGCTGTTTTTT
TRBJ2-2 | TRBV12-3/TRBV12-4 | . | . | CASSFSLAGELFF | TGTGCCAGCAGTTTCTCCCTCGCCGGGGAGCTGTTTTTT
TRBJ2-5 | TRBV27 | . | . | CASSSGTSRETQYF | TGTGCCAGCAGCTCCGGGACTTCAAGGGAGACCCAGTACTTC
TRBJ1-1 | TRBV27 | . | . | CASSITGFNTEAFF | TGTGCCAGCAGTATAACAGGGTTTAACACTGAAGCTTTCTTT
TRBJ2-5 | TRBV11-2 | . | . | CASSLVGGGNQETQYF | TGTGCCAGCAGCTTAGTGGGGGGGGGCAACCAAGAGACCCAGTACTTC
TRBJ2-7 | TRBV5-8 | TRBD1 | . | CASSLAGTATYEQYF | TGTGCCAGCAGCTTGGCCGGGACAGCAACCTACGAGCAGTACTTC
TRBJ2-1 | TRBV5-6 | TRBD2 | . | CASSPGLAGGLNAYNEQFF | TGTGCCAGCAGCCCAGGACTAGCGGGAGGGCTTAACGCCTACAATGAGCAGTTCTTC
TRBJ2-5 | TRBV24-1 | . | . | CATSDPTGLAETQYF | TGTGCCACCAGTGATCCAACAGGGTTGGCAGAGACCCAGTACTTC
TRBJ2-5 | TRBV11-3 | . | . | CASSLVGGKETQYF | TGTGCCAGCAGCTTAGTTGGGGGGAAAGAGACCCAGTACTTC
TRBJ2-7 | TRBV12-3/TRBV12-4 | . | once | CASREYPYEQYF | TGTGCCAGCAGGGAGTACCCCTACGAGCAGTACTTC
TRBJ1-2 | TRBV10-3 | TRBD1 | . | CAISSGQGLNYGYTF | TGTGCCATCAGCTCGGGACAGGGCTTAAACTATGGCTACACCTTC
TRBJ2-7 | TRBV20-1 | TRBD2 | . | CSASLGTGGPYEQYF | TGCAGTGCTAGTTTAGGAACGGGAGGACCCTACGAGCAGTACTTC
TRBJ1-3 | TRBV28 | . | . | CASSLQGSGNTIYF | TGTGCCAGCAGTTTACAGGGCTCTGGAAACACCATATATTTT